This T cell receptor (beta chain) emerged from a study of blood T cells in healthy people across ages. The V and J ends lost 1 base and 1 base respectively, with 7 bases between them. From germline, CDR1 is DFQATT and CDR2 SNEGSKA (reference sequence). The CDR3 is 13 residues long. This clonotype appeared a few times. The target antigen is unknown. The study, taken as a whole, reports: The lack of PBMC sorting stopped any conclusive naive versus antigen-experienced comparison.

A J-beta primer mix and a sample-barcoded 5' primer were used in a second PCR of roughly 7 to 12 cycles. TCRdb re-analysed the 5' RACE reads in MiXCR, keeping a single row per CDR3 protein. This table has 1.5 million or so distinct CDR3 sequences, 40% to 45% appearing once. It was ten milliliters of peripheral blood that were drawn from each donor. Isolation per sample recovered at least 7 million PBMCs. The receptor was isolated from a woman aged 18-29 years in good health. The sequencing sample was made of blood. The genes are TRBV20-1 and TRBJ2-5; tentatively, D is TRBD2 (6 bases). In DNA form, the CDR3 reads TGCAGTGCTAGAGGGACTACCCAAGAGACCCAGTACTTC. Its protein is CSARGTTQETQYF.